The 20 T cell receptor beta chains below were found in one sample sequenced in a study of response to subunit inactivated influenza vaccine. TCRdb reprocessed the RT-PCR reads via MiXCR and lists one record per CDR3 protein. In the table there are approximately 730,000 distinct CDR3 sequences, approximately 15% of which are singletons. The sequences come from PBMCs from blood, collected 14 to 15 days before vaccination. The receptors shown here come from a man aged 50-60 years who received an inactivated influenza vaccine.

This clonotype was detected ten times or more. This chain's CDR3 is CSARVGRALDNEQFF. Written as DNA, the CDR3 is TGCAGTGCTAGAGTCGGGAGGGCCCTCGACAATGAGCAGTTCTTC. The chain joins TRBV20-1 to TRBJ2-1; the match to TRBD2 covers 8 bases. Germline-derived CDR1 and CDR2 are DFQATT and SNEGSKA (reference sequence). The CDR3 length is 15 residues. The J segment lost 5 bases and the V segment lost 1 base, leaving 7 bases of the junction unmatched.

J is TRBJ2-3 and V is TRBV5-1; the D is unclear. The CDR3 runs to 14 residues. Trimming removed 0 bases at V and 2 bases at J, with 7 bases between. Germline loops: CDR1 SGHRS, CDR2 YFSETQ. This CDR3 is CASSLGRTTDTQYF. CDR3 in DNA: TGCGCCAGCAGCTTGGGACGGACCACAGATACGCAGTATTTT. Full variable domain (remainder filled in from reference TRBV5-1 and TRBJ2-3): KAGVTQTPRYLIKTRGQQVTLSCSPISGHRSVSWYQQTPGQGLQFLFEYFSETQRNKGNFPGRFSGRQFSNSRSEMNVSTLELGDSALYLCASSLGRTTDTQYFGPGTRLTVL.

The J gene is TRBJ2-3, the V gene TRBV9; 8 nucleotides agree with TRBD2. The V gene end was trimmed by 1 base and the J gene end by 2 bases; junction bases not matched to a gene: 6. CDR1 SGDLS and CDR2 YYNGEE come from the germline V gene. The CDR3 has 16 amino acids. The CDR3, as DNA: TGTGCCAGCAGCGTATCGGGACTAGGCCCCACAGATACGCAGTATTTT. Translation gives CASSVSGLGPTDTQYF.

This CDR3 reads CAISFNRGGWETQYF. The CDR3 coding sequence is TGTGCCATCAGCTTCAACAGGGGAGGTTGGGAGACCCAGTACTTC. This sequence joins TRBV10-3 and TRBJ2-5; maybe TRBD1 (7 bases). The germline V gene has CDR1 ENHRY and CDR2 SYGVKD. V gave up 6 bases and J gave up 5 bases, with 19 bases separating them. This CDR3 has 15 amino acids.

The V call is TRBV7-2, the J call TRBJ2-3; possible D gene TRBD1, 6 bases. Germline V gene data show CDR1 as SGHTA and CDR2 as FQGNSA. This CDR3 contains 13 residues. V was trimmed by 5 bases and J by 5 bases, leaving 11 bases between them. CDR3 sequence (DNA): TGTGCCAGCAGCCCTAGCAGGGGAGATACGCAGTATTTT. This translates into CASSPSRGDTQYF.

The gene calls are TRBV29-1 and TRBJ2-1; TRBD1 agrees at 9 bases. After removal of 8 bases from V and 0 bases from J, the junction contained 5 bases not matched to a gene. Germline V lookup: CDR1 SQVTM, CDR2 ANQGSEA. This CDR3 comprises 14 residues. CDR3 region: CSTGQGHSYNEQFF. In nucleotides, the CDR3 is TGCAGCACGGGACAGGGCCACTCCTACAATGAGCAGTTCTTC.

In this sample, this clonotype turned up a few times. The rearrangement joins TRBV20-1 to TRBJ2-3, with 9 bases identical to TRBD1. V lost 6 bases to trimming and J lost 1 base; unmatched junction nucleotides: 11. Germline V gene data show CDR1 as DFQATT and CDR2 as SNEGSKA (reference sequence). The CDR3 contains 16 residues. The CDR3 DNA follows: TGCAGTGCCCTAAACAGGGGGCGCGGGGGCACAGATACGCAGTATTTT. Its translation is CSALNRGRGGTDTQYF.

The V gene is TRBV12-3 or TRBV12-4, the J gene TRBJ2-7; tentative D call: TRBD1 (5 bases). Trimming shortened V by 5 bases and J by 2 bases, and 16 bases separated the two germline ends. CDR3 length: 15 residues. CDR3 amino acids: CASSPPPGIAYEQYF. DNA of the CDR3: TGTGCCAGCAGTCCCCCCCCAGGGATCGCCTACGAGCAGTACTTC.

There are many counts of this clonotype. The chain joins TRBV19 to TRBJ1-5; TRBD1 matches 8 bases. The V segment lost 6 bases and the J segment 2 bases; nucleotides outside the gene matches: 3. This CDR3 region has 14 residues. Germline V gene lookup returns CDR1 LNHDA and CDR2 SQIVND (reference sequence). The CDR3, as DNA: TGTGCCAGTAGAGGACAGGGAGGCAATCAGCCCCAGCATTTT. Protein sequence: CASRGQGGNQPQHF.

This clonotype was seen at least ten times. This rearrangement joins TRBV27 to TRBJ2-5; D possibly corresponds to TRBD1 (6 bases). Germline V lookup: CDR1 MNHEY, CDR2 SMNVEV (reference sequence). This CDR3 contains 12 residues. The V and J ends lost 5 bases and 5 bases respectively, with 9 bases between them. Written as DNA, the CDR3 is TGTGCCAGCAGTACTGGGGGCGAGACCCAGTACTTC. Translating it yields CASSTGGETQYF.

In this sample, this clonotype turned up a few times. The rearrangement joins TRBV4-3 to TRBJ2-2; tentative D call: TRBD2 (5 bases). The CDR3 length is 15 residues. CDR1 is LGHNA, CDR2 YSLEER, per germline. The V end lost 0 bases, the J end lost 3 bases, and 8 bases lay between the germline ends. The CDR3 coding sequence is TGCGCCAGCAGCCAAGACGGGGTGGACACCGGGGAGCTGTTTTTT. It codes for CASSQDGVDTGELFF.

The rearrangement links TRBV5-1 to TRBJ1-5; 7 bases agree with TRBD1. The CDR3 spans 15 residues. J was trimmed by 1 base and V by 2 bases; bases with no gene match: 3. CDR1 SGHRS and CDR2 YFSETQ come from the germline V gene. The CDR3: CASSLQGKSNQPQHF. The CDR3 DNA is TGCGCCAGCAGCTTACAGGGGAAGAGCAATCAGCCCCAGCATTTT.

This clonotype was detected only a few times. The chain joins TRBV30 to TRBJ2-7; 8 nucleotides line up with TRBD1. The CDR3 spans 16 residues. From germline, CDR1 is GTSNPN and CDR2 SVGIG (reference sequence). After removal of 2 bases from V and 1 base from J, the junction contained 10 bases not matched to a gene. The CDR3 coding sequence is TGTGCCTGGAGTCGAGTTTGGACAGGGAGGTCCTACGAGCAGTACTTC. Amino acid sequence: CAWSRVWTGRSYEQYF. The variable domain in full, with the rest retrieved from reference TRBV30 and TRBJ2-7, is SQTIHQWPATLVQPVGSPLSLECTVEGTSNPNLYWYRQAAGRGLQLLFYSVGIGQISSEVPQNLSASRPQDRQFILSSKKLLLSDSGFYLCAWSRVWTGRSYEQYFGPGTRLTVT.

This clonotype appeared a few times. The chain employs TRBV4-3 and TRBJ2-7; D could derive from TRBD1 or TRBD2 (5 bases each). Germline loops: CDR1 LGHNA, CDR2 YSLEER. The CDR3 consists of 15 residues. V was trimmed by 0 bases and J by 1 base, leaving 10 bases between them. The DNA for the CDR3 is TGCGCCAGCAGCCAAGATTGGGACGGGTCCTACGAGCAGTACTTC. Its translation is CASSQDWDGSYEQYF.

The chain joins TRBV20-1 to TRBJ2-3; TRBD2 might be the D (7 bases). Between the trimmed V and J ends, which lost 3 bases and 0 bases, there was a span of 19 bases. Germline assignment: CDR1 DFQATT and CDR2 SNEGSKA (reference sequence). The CDR3 contains 17 residues. The CDR3 spells CSASPLSRGGSTDTQYF. CDR3 DNA: TGCAGTGCTAGCCCCCTTAGTAGGGGGGGAAGCACAGATACGCAGTATTTT.

This rearrangement joins TRBV20-1 to TRBJ2-2; no firm D call. Germline CDR1 and CDR2: DFQATT and SNEGSKA (reference sequence). With 6 bases removed from V and 2 bases from J, the gap between germline ends came to 16 bases. The CDR3 runs to 15 residues. The CDR3 sequence: CSAQRVGVNTGELFF. The DNA of the CDR3 is TGCAGTGCCCAGCGTGTTGGGGTAAACACCGGGGAGCTGTTTTTT.

Only a few counts were recorded for this clonotype. This chain connects TRBV3-1 to TRBJ1-2; TRBD1 agrees at 9 bases. The CDR3 is made up of 15 amino acids. Germline lookup yields CDR1 LGHDT and CDR2 YNNKEL (reference sequence). The ends lost 5 bases at V and 4 bases at J; junction bases unmatched: 8. The CDR3 spells CASSLGQGTTYGYTF. In DNA, the CDR3 is TGTGCCAGCAGCTTAGGACAGGGGACGACCTATGGCTACACCTTC.

This clonotype appeared many times. V usage is TRBV30 and J usage is TRBJ2-1; no clear D gene. The CDR3 is 14 residues long. Trimming removed 0 bases at V and 9 bases at J, with 15 bases between. Germline V gene sequence: CDR1 GTSNPN, CDR2 SVGIG (reference sequence). For the CDR3, the DNA is TGTGCCTGGAGTGTACCCCCCCAACGGGTTGAGCAGTTCTTC. Amino acids: CAWSVPPQRVEQFF.

The V call is TRBV12-3 or TRBV12-4, the J call TRBJ1-1, with D maybe TRBD1 (6 bases). This CDR3 has 14 amino acids. V was shortened by 2 bases and J by 6 bases, with 13 bases between the two germline ends. CDR3 coding DNA: TGTGCCAGCAGTTTAAGGGGGGCCAATCCTGAAGCTTTCTTT. It is translated as CASSLRGANPEAFF.

J is TRBJ1-5 and V is TRBV7-8; D is unresolved. The CDR3 loop spans 14 amino acids. Germline-derived CDR1 and CDR2 are SGHVS and FQNEAQ. Trimming shortened V by 8 bases and J by 0 bases, and 11 bases separated the two germline ends. The chain's CDR3 is CASQDKYSNQPQHF. Here the CDR3 DNA reads TGTGCCAGCCAAGACAAGTATAGCAATCAGCCCCAGCATTTT.